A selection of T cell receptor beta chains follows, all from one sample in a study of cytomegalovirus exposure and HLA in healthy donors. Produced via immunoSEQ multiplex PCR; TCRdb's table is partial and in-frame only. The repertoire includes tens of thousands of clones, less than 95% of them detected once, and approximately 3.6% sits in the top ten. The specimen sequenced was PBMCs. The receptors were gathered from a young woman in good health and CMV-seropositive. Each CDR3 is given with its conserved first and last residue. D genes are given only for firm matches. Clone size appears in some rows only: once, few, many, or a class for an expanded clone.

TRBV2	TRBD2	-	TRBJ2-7	TGTGCCAGCAGCCCACTCCTAGCGGGAGGCTACGAGCAGTACTTC	CASSPLLAGGYEQYF
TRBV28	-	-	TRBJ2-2	TGTGCCAGCAGTCCCGGGACAGGGGAGCTGTTTTTT	CASSPGTGELFF
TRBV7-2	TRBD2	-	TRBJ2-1	TGTGCCAGCAGCTTCCAGACTAGCGTGAATGAGCAGTTCTTC	CASSFQTSVNEQFF
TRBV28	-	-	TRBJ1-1	TGTGCCAGCAGTTTAACAGGCCTGAACACTGAAGCTTTCTTT	CASSLTGLNTEAFF
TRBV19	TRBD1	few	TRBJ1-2	TGTGCCAGTAGCGACAGGGGGCTCTATGGCTACACCTTC	CASSDRGLYGYTF
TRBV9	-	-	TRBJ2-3	TGTGCCAGCAGCGTAGTTGGGCTTCTAGGGGCAGATACGCAGTATTTT	CASSVVGLLGADTQYF
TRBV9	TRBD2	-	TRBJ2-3	TGTGCCAGCAGCGTTTCCAGCGGGGGCACAGATACGCAGTATTTT	CASSVSSGGTDTQYF
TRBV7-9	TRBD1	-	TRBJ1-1	TGTGCCAGCAGCCCCAGAAGGACAGGGAACACTGAAGCTTTCTTT	CASSPRRTGNTEAFF
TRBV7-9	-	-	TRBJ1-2	TGTGCCAGCAGCTTAGAGACAGACGGCTACACCTTC	CASSLETDGYTF
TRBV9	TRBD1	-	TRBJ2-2	TGTGCCAGCAGCGCAAAACCGGGACAGGGGATCTCCGGGGAGCTGTTTTTT	CASSAKPGQGISGELFF
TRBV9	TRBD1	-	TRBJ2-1	TGTGCCAGCAGCGTAGGACAGGGACCTGGCAATGAGCAGTTCTTC	CASSVGQGPGNEQFF
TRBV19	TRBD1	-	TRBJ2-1	TGTGCCAGTAGTATAGCGCTGGACAGGGCCTACAATGAGCAGTTCTTC	CASSIALDRAYNEQFF
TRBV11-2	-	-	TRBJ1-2	TGTGCCAGCAGCTTAGTCAGGGATTGGAACTATGGCTACACCTTC	CASSLVRDWNYGYTF
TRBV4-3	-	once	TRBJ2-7	TGCGCCAGCAGCCGGGGGAGGAGCTCCTACGAGCAGTACTTC	CASSRGRSSYEQYF
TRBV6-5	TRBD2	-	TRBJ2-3	TGTGCCAGCAGTTACTCGGGCGGGAGGGGAGATACGCAGTATTTT	CASSYSGGRGDTQYF
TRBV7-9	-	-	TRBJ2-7	TGTGCCAGCAGCTTGGGCAGGAGCGGGTACTCCTACGAGCAGTACTTC	CASSLGRSGYSYEQYF
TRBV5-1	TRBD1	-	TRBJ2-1	TGCGCCAGCAGCGCCGGACAGGGTCTGATCGGGTTCTTC	CASSAGQGLIGFF
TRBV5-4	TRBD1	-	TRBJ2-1	TGTGCCAGCAGCGCGGGACAGGGGGACAACAATGAGCAGTTCTTC	CASSAGQGDNNEQFF
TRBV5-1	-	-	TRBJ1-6	TGCGCCAGCAGCTTGGATTCCGGGATCTTAAAGGGTTCACCCCTCCACTTT	CASSLDSGILKGSPLHF
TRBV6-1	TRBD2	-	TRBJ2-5	TGTGCCAGCGGAGGGACTAGCCAGGAAAAAGAGACCCAGTACTTC	CASGGTSQEKETQYF
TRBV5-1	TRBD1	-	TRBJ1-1	TGCGCCAGCAGCTTGGCAACAGGGGGCTTTCACACTGAAGCTTTCTTT	CASSLATGGFHTEAFF
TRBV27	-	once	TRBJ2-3	TGTGCCAGCAGTTTGGGACAAAGGGGCGATACGCAGTATTTT	CASSLGQRGDTQYF
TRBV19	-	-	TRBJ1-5	TGTGCCAGTAGTATAGATCGCTGGGGGGGGAATCAGCCCCAGCATTTT	CASSIDRWGGNQPQHF
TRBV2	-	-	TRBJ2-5	TGTGCCACCCAACCCCGGGAGCGGATCCAAGAGACCCAGTACTTC	CATQPRERIQETQYF
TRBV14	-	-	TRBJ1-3	TGTGCCAGCAGCCCTACCAGGAGAAACACCATATATTTT	CASSPTRRNTIYF
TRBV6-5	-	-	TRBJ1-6	TGTGCCAGCACCACACCCGGGTTTAATTCACCCCTCCACTTT	CASTTPGFNSPLHF
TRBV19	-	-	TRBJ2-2	TGTGCCACCAACACTGGTAGCGGTACGGGCGGGGAGCTGTTTTTT	CATNTGSGTGGELFF
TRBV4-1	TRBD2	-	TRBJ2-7	TGCGCCAGCAGCCTCATTAGCGGGAGGGGGGGTGACGAGCAGTACTTC	CASSLISGRGGDEQYF
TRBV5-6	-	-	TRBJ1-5	TGTGCCAGCAGCTTGCTAGGGGAAGGCCAGCCCCAGCATTTT	CASSLLGEGQPQHF
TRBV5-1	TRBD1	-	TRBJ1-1	TGCGCCAGCAGCCTCCGACAGGGGACAGGGGTTTTTATCCCTGAAGCTTTCTTT	CASSLRQGTGVFIPEAFF
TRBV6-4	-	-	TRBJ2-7	TGTGCCAGCGACCTCGCGCAGGGGAACTACGAGCAGTACTTC	CASDLAQGNYEQYF
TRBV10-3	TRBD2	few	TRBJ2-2	TGTGCCATCAGTGTTGTCGTCGGGAGGGCTGGCGGGGAGCTGTTTTTT	CAISVVVGRAGGELFF
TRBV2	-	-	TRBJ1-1	TGTGCCAGCAGTGGGGTCGGGTCTTCCCAGGGGCCGACGGGTACTGAAGCTTTCTTT	CASSGVGSSQGPTGTEAFF
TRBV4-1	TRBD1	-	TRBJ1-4	TGCGCCAGCAGCCAAGAGACAGGGGCTACTAATGAAAAACTGTTTTTT	CASSQETGATNEKLFF
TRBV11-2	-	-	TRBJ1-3	TGTGCCAGCAGCTTATTTGGAGGGGCCATCTCTGGAAACACCATATATTTT	CASSLFGGAISGNTIYF